The 28 T cell receptor beta chains presented below share a single source sample, sequenced in a study of blood T cell repertoires in COVID-19. Sequencing was performed with immunoSEQ multiplex PCR; in TCRdb, only in-frame clones are kept and a portion is missing. The repertoire holds fewer than 350,000 clones, with roughly 88% as singletons. The sample comprised PBMCs or T cells enriched from blood (not recorded which). The receptors here all came from a middle-aged woman with acute COVID-19.

The chain links TRBV28 to TRBJ1-2; D is uncertain. Deletions cut 4 bases from V and 2 bases from J, with 17 bases between. Per the germline V gene, CDR1 is MDHEN and CDR2 is SYDVKM. This CDR3 comprises 16 residues. CDR3 amino acids: CASSSSLTSENYGYTF. The CDR3 DNA follows: TGTGCCAGCAGTTCCTCGCTTACCTCAGAAAACTATGGCTACACCTTC.

The V call is TRBV5-6, the J call TRBJ1-2; a possible D gene is TRBD1 (6 bases). Germline V gene data show CDR1 as SGHDT and CDR2 as YYEEEE. Trimming took off 0 bases at V and 8 bases at J, with 8 bases between the two ends. The CDR3 sequence is 12 residues long. CDR3 region: CASSLDREGYTF. The CDR3 DNA sequence: TGTGCCAGCAGCTTGGACAGGGAAGGCTACACCTTC.

The J gene is TRBJ1-5, the V gene TRBV2, with 7 bases identical to TRBD1. The ends lost 7 bases at V and 1 base at J; junction bases unmatched: 7. The CDR3 totals 15 residues. CDR1 and CDR2 (germline): SNHLY, FYNNEI. The CDR3 region has the DNA TGTGCCAGCAACCGACAGGGCCAAAGCAATCAGCCCCAGCATTTT. This codes for CASNRQGQSNQPQHF.

This clone was found many times. The chain combines TRBV6-1 with TRBJ2-7, with 7 bases matching TRBD1. Trimming at V came to 2 bases and at J to 2 bases, leaving 6 bases not matched to a gene. The CDR3 totals 15 residues. Germline V gene lookup returns CDR1 MNHNS and CDR2 SASEGT. CDR3 in amino acids: CASSERVGQAYEQYF. The DNA for the CDR3 is TGTGCCAGCAGTGAAAGGGTTGGACAGGCCTACGAGCAGTACTTC.

This clone was found a few times. The V gene is TRBV15, the J gene TRBJ1-5; unclear D gene. CDR1 and CDR2 (germline): LNHNV, YYDKDF (reference sequence). CDR3 length equals 12 residues. V was shortened by 4 bases and J by 4 bases, with 5 bases between the two germline ends. The CDR3 DNA reads as TGTGCCACCAGCACCTCTAATCAGCCCCAGCATTTT. Protein sequence: CATSTSNQPQHF.

The CDR3 loop reads CASSSSGMGSGNTIYF. DNA of the CDR3: TGTGCCAGCAGTTCGTCAGGGATGGGCTCTGGAAACACCATATATTTT. The chain links TRBV28 to TRBJ1-3, with D possibly being TRBD1 (5 bases). CDR1 and CDR2 (germline): MDHEN, SYDVKM. V was pared by 4 bases and J by 0 bases, with 13 bases between. The CDR3 loop spans 16 amino acids.

This CDR3 reads CAGFGTGEEKATNEKLFF. In DNA form, the CDR3 reads TGTGCCGGGTTCGGGACAGGGGAAGAGAAGGCAACTAATGAAAAACTGTTTTTT. This chain joins TRBV19 and TRBJ1-4, with TRBD1 identical over 10 bases. Trimming removed 11 bases from V and 0 bases from J; junction bases left unmatched: 15. The germline gives CDR1 LNHDA, CDR2 SQIVND (reference sequence). The CDR3 contains 18 residues.

The J gene is TRBJ2-1, the V gene TRBV7-8, with 7 bases aligning to TRBD1. The V gene's germline CDR1 is SGHVS and CDR2 FQNEAQ. Trimming removed 3 bases from V and 9 bases from J; junction bases left unmatched: 5. This CDR3 comprises 13 residues. This CDR3 is CASSLTGSAEQFF. The CDR3 DNA follows: TGTGCCAGCAGCTTGACAGGGTCGGCTGAGCAGTTCTTC.

The chain links TRBV9 to TRBJ1-1, with D unclear. Trimming pared 1 base from V and 1 base from J, leaving 5 bases between. The V gene's germline CDR1 is SGDLS and CDR2 YYNGEE. This CDR3 region has 13 residues. CDR3 nucleotides: TGTGCCAGCAGCGTAAACAGGAACACTGAAGCTTTCTTT. Its translation: CASSVNRNTEAFF.

The rearrangement links TRBV7-2 to TRBJ2-7; 9 bases map to TRBD2. After removal of 7 bases from V and 6 bases from J, the junction contained 13 bases not matched to a gene. Germline lookup yields CDR1 SGHTA and CDR2 FQGNSA. This CDR3 contains 15 residues. As DNA, the CDR3 is TGTGCCAGCATGAGCCCCTTAGCGGGAGCGGGCGAGCAGTACTTC. Translation: CASMSPLAGAGEQYF.

The chain employs TRBV23-1 and TRBJ1-5; 7 nucleotides agree with TRBD1. TRBV23-1 falls under the ORF class, with uncertain function. With V trimmed by 0 bases and J by 4 bases, 9 bases remained unmatched. This CDR3 region has 17 residues. The CDR3 spells CASSQSRDRALNQPQHF. The CDR3 DNA sequence: TGCGCCAGCAGTCAATCCCGAGACAGGGCTCTAAATCAGCCCCAGCATTTT.

This clone was recorded only once. This rearrangement joins TRBV9 to TRBJ1-5; no definite D call. Germline loops: CDR1 SGDLS, CDR2 YYNGEE. The V end was cut by 0 bases, the J end by 7 bases, with 8 bases between. The CDR3 is made up of 13 amino acids. CDR3 sequence (DNA): TGTGCCAGCAGCGTAGACAGAGACCAGCCCCAGCATTTT. Encoded protein: CASSVDRDQPQHF.

This rearrangement joins TRBV19 to TRBJ1-1; 9 bases are shared with TRBD1. The CDR3 totals 13 residues. Germline CDR1 and CDR2: LNHDA and SQIVND (reference sequence). After removal of 10 bases from V and 4 bases from J, the junction contained 7 bases not matched to a gene. The CDR3 bases are TGTGCCACAAGACAGGGGGAGGTCACTGAAGCTTTCTTT. Amino acid sequence: CATRQGEVTEAFF.

The chain is built from TRBV28 and TRBJ1-2; 8 bases fit TRBD1. V shed 1 base and J 8 bases; nucleotides not matched to a gene: 6. This CDR3 has 14 residues. In germline, CDR1 is MDHEN, CDR2 SYDVKM. As DNA, the CDR3 is TGTGCCAGCAGTTTATCCCAGGGGGCGCGCGGCTACACCTTC. Its translation is CASSLSQGARGYTF.

The rearrangement links TRBV10-3 to TRBJ1-6; TRBD1 matches 7 bases. The CDR3 spans 15 residues. V trimming: 4 bases; J trimming: 13 bases; junction bases outside the gene matches: 13. CDR1 and CDR2 (germline): ENHRY, SYGVKD. CDR3 coding DNA: TGTGCCATCAGTGGGGGAGGACAGGTGCTAAGTCCCCTCCACTTT. This translates into CAISGGGQVLSPLHF.

The CDR3 DNA reads as TGTGCCAGCAGGAGACAGTCCTACGAGCAGTACTTC. As protein: CASRRQSYEQYF. The chain is built from TRBV6-5 and TRBJ2-7; possible D gene TRBD1, 5 bases. The germline gives CDR1 MNHEY, CDR2 SVGAGI. The CDR3 covers 12 residues. Trimming took 6 bases from V and 1 from J, leaving 7 bases between them.

The V gene is TRBV30, the J gene TRBJ1-2; maybe TRBD1 (5 bases). In germline, CDR1 is GTSNPN, CDR2 SVGIG (reference sequence). Trimming shortened V by 1 base and J by 4 bases, and 13 bases separated the two germline ends. The CDR3 runs to 14 residues. The DNA of the CDR3 is TGTGCCTGGAGTGGCTTCGACAGAGCCTATGGCTACACCTTC. This sequence encodes CAWSGFDRAYGYTF.

The chain joins TRBV15 to TRBJ1-4, with a possible D match to TRBD1 (6 bases). Germline CDR1 reads LNHNV; CDR2 reads YYDKDF (reference sequence). This CDR3 region has 14 residues. V was trimmed by 1 base and J by 4 bases, leaving 7 bases between them. The CDR3, as DNA: TGTGCCACCAGCAGAGGAGGGGGTAATGAAAAACTGTTTTTT. This encodes CATSRGGGNEKLFF.

The V call is TRBV5-1, the J call TRBJ2-5, with 14 bases fitting TRBD2. This CDR3 region has 15 residues. Germline V gene lookup returns CDR1 SGHRS and CDR2 YFSETQ. V lost 4 bases and J lost 5; bases outside the gene matches: 4. The CDR3 loop is CASSETSGGAETQYF. As DNA, the CDR3 is TGCGCCAGCAGCGAGACTAGCGGGGGGGCGGAGACCCAGTACTTC.

J is TRBJ1-5 and V is TRBV4-2; D remains unclear. Germline CDR1 and CDR2: LGHNA and YNFKEQ. V lost 0 bases to trimming and J lost 7 bases, with 7 bases between them. CDR3 length equals 13 residues. The CDR3 loop is CASSQDRGQPQHF. The CDR3 DNA follows: TGTGCCAGCAGCCAAGATCGAGGCCAGCCCCAGCATTTT.

The chain carries TRBV19 and TRBJ2-1, with 15 bases identical to TRBD2. With V trimmed by 8 bases and J by 4 bases, 3 bases remained unmatched. Germline values: CDR1 LNHDA, CDR2 SQIVND (reference sequence). CDR3 length: 15 residues. CDR3 in amino acids: CASRTSGRGYNEQFF. DNA for the CDR3: TGTGCCAGTCGGACTAGCGGGAGGGGATACAATGAGCAGTTCTTC.

This chain connects TRBV28 to TRBJ2-5; possible D gene TRBD1, 5 bases. Germline V gene lookup returns CDR1 MDHEN and CDR2 SYDVKM. Trimming stripped 1 base from V and 0 bases from J, with 15 bases between. This CDR3 region has 17 residues. The CDR3 sequence is CASSLFDTGTDQETQYF. The CDR3 DNA sequence: TGTGCCAGCAGTTTATTTGATACAGGAACAGACCAAGAGACCCAGTACTTC.

V gene TRBV30 combines with J gene TRBJ1-4; tentatively, D is TRBD1 (5 bases). Trimming removed 1 base from V and 4 bases from J, with 16 bases in between. This CDR3 is 16 amino acids long. From germline, CDR1 is GTSNPN and CDR2 SVGIG (reference sequence). Written as DNA, the CDR3 is TGTGCCTGGAGTGGTCAACCGGGACTGGGTAATGAAAAACTGTTTTTT. Encoded protein: CAWSGQPGLGNEKLFF.

The V call is TRBV7-6, the J call TRBJ2-3, with a possible D match to TRBD2 (6 bases). CDR1 and CDR2 from the germline V gene are SGHVS and FNYEAQ. The CDR3 totals 16 residues. Trimming cost V 7 bases and J 1 base, with 18 bases left between them. The CDR3 DNA follows: TGTGCCAGCACCGGGACCGGGGGATTACGCACAGATACGCAGTATTTT. The encoded protein is CASTGTGGLRTDTQYF.

The CDR3 coding sequence is TGTGCCAGCGCCCTGGGGTGGGACACCTATCAGCCCCAGCATTTT. It is translated as CASALGWDTYQPQHF. This rearrangement joins TRBV28 to TRBJ1-5; weak D call: TRBD1 (6 bases). Trimming shortened V by 8 bases and J by 5 bases, and 19 bases separated the two germline ends. The germline gives CDR1 MDHEN, CDR2 SYDVKM. The CDR3 length is 15 residues.

The chain carries TRBV28 and TRBJ2-7, with TRBD1 matching over 9 bases. CDR1 is MDHEN and CDR2 is SYDVKM in the germline V gene. V lost 5 bases to trimming and J lost 7 bases; unmatched junction nucleotides: 6. The CDR3 is 13 amino acids. The CDR3 here is CASSAGTGREQYF. The CDR3 DNA follows: TGTGCCAGCAGTGCCGGGACAGGGCGTGAGCAGTACTTC.

The rearrangement joins TRBV7-2 to TRBJ1-1, with a tentative D call TRBD1 (5 bases). The length of the CDR3 is 14 residues. Looked up from germline, CDR1 is SGHTA and CDR2 is FQGNSA. The germline V and J ends were trimmed by 8 bases and 0 bases, with 13 bases remaining between them. The CDR3 protein is CASGGGRMNTEAFF. The DNA for the CDR3 is TGTGCCAGCGGGGGAGGCAGGATGAACACTGAAGCTTTCTTT.

The J gene is TRBJ2-5, the V gene TRBV10-3; 9 bases are a match to TRBD1. The CDR3 consists of 13 residues. CDR1 and CDR2 from the germline V gene are ENHRY and SYGVKD. The J segment lost 5 bases and the V segment lost 8 bases, leaving 6 bases of the junction unmatched. CDR3 bases: TGTGCCATCCGAGGACAGGGGATGGAGACCCAGTACTTC. The encoded protein is CAIRGQGMETQYF.